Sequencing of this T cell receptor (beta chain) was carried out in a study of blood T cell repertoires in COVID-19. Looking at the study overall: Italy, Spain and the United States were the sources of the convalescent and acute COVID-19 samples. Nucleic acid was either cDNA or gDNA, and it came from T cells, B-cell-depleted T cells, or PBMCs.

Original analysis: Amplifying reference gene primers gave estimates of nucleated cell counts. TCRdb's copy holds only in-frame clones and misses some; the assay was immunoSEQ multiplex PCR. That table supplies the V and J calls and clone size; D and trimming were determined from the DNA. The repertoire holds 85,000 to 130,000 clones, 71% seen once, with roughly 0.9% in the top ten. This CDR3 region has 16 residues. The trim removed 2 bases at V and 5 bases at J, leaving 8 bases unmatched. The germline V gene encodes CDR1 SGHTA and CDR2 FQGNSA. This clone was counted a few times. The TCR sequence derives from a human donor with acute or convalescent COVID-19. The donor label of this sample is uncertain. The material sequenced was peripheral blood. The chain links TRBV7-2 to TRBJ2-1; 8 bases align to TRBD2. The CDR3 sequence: CASSLLRTSYNNEQFF. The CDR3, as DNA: TGTGCCAGCAGCTTACTCAGGACTAGCTACAACAATGAGCAGTTCTTC.